The entry below gives a single TCR beta chain sequence along with its context. This sample was taken from a study of T cell changes during pregnancy in multiple sclerosis. V was pared by 3 bases and J by 5 bases, with 10 bases between. Germline V gene data show CDR1 as WSHSY and CDR2 as SAAADI. CDR3 length equals 13 residues. Produced via immunoSEQ multiplex PCR; TCRdb's table is partial and in-frame only. The data contain fewer than 140,000 clones, around 93% of them seen just once; the ten biggest clones take up roughly 1.7%. The rearrangement uses TRBV10-2 and TRBJ1-1, with TRBD1 as a possible D gene (5 bases). The sample in question was peripheral blood, obtained after pregnancy. This clonotype originated in a female donor with multiple sclerosis, enrolled in a pregnancy study. For the CDR3, the DNA is TGCGCCAGCAGTGATCGGGGGGGGACTGAAGCTTTCTTT. This translates into CASSDRGGTEAFF.